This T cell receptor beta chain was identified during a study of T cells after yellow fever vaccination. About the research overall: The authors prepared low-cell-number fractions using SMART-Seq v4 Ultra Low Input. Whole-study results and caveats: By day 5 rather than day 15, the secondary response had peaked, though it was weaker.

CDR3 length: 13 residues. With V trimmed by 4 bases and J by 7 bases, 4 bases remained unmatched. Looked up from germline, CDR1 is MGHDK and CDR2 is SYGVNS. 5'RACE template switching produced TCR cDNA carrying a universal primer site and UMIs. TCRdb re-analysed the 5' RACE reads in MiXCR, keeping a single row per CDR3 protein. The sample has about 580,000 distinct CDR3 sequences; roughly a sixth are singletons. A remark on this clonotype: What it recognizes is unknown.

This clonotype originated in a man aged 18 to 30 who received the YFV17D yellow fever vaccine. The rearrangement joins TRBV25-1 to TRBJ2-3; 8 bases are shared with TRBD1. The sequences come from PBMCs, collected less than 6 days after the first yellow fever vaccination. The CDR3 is CASSGQGAYTQYF. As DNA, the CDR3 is TGTGCCAGCAGTGGTCAGGGGGCCTATACGCAGTATTTT.